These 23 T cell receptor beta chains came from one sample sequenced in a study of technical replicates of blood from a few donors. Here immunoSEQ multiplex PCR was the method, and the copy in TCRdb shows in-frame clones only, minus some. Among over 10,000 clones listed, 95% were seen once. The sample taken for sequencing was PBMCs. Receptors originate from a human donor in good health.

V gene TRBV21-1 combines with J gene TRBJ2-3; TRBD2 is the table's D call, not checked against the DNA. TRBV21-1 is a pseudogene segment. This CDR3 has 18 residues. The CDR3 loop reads CASSKGGSGRARADTQYF. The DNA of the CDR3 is TGTGCCAGCAGCAAAGGAGGTAGCGGGAGGGCCCGAGCAGATACGCAGTATTTT.

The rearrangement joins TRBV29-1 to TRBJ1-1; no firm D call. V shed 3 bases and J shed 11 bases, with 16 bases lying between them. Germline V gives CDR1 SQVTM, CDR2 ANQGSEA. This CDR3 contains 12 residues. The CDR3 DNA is TGCAGCGTTGAGGTGACCACCTCGCGGGCTTTCTTT. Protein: CSVEVTTSRAFF.

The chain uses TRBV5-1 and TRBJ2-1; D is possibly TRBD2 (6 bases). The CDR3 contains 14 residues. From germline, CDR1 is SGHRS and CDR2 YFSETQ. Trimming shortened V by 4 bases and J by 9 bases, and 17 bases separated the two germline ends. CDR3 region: CASSPRDSGSEQFF. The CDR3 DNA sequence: TGCGCCAGCAGCCCTAGGGACTCGGGGAGTGAGCAGTTCTTC.

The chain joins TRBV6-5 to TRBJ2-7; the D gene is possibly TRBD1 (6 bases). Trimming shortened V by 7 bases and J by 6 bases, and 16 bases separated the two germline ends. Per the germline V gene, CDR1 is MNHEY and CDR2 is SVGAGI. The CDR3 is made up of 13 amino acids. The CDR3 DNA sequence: TGTGCCAGCACCGACCCAGGGGTAACCGAGCAGTACTTC. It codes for CASTDPGVTEQYF.

CDR3 residues: CASSPDRAPNTGELFF. CDR3 coding DNA: TGTGCCAGCAGCCCGGACAGGGCTCCGAACACCGGGGAGCTGTTTTTT. The chain recombines TRBV7-9 with TRBJ2-2, with TRBD1 matching over 8 bases. The germline V gene has CDR1 SEHNR and CDR2 FQNEAQ (reference sequence). The V and J ends lost 5 bases and 0 bases, in that order; junction bases with no gene match: 5. This CDR3 comprises 16 residues.

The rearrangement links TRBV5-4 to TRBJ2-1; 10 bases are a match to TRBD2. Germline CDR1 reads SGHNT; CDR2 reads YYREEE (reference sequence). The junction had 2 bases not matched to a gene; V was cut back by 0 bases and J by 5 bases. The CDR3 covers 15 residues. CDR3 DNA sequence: TGTGCCAGCAGCTTGGCTAGCGGGAGTCACAATGAGCAGTTCTTC. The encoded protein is CASSLASGSHNEQFF.

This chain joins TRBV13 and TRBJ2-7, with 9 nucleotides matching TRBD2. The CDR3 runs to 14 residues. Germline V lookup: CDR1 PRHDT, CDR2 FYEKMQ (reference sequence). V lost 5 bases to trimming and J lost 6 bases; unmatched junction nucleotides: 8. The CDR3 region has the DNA TGTGCCAGCAGCCAGATGCGGGGGGGTCGCGAGCAGTACTTC. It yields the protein CASSQMRGGREQYF.

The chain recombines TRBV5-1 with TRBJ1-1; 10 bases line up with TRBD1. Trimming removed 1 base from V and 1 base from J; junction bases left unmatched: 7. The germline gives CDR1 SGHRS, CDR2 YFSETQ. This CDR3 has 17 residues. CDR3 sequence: CASSLPRQGATNTEAFF. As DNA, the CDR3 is TGCGCCAGCAGCTTGCCCCGACAGGGGGCTACGAACACTGAAGCTTTCTTT.

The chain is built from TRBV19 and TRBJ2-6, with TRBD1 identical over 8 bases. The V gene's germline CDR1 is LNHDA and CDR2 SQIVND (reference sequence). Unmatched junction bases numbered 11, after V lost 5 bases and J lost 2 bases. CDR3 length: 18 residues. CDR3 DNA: TGTGCCAGTAGTGGGGGGAGGACAGGGAACACTGGGGCCAACGTCCTGACTTTC. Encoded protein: CASSGGRTGNTGANVLTF.

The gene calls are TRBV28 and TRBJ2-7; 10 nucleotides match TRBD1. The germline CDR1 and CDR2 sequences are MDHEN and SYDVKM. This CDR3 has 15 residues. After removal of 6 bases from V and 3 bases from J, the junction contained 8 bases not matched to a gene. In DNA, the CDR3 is TGTGCCAGCAGGGATGGGACAGGGGAGCACTACGAGCAGTACTTC. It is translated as CASRDGTGEHYEQYF. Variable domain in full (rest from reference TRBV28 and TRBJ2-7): DVKVTQSSRYLVKRTGEKVFLECVQDMDHENMFWYRQDPGLGLRLIYFSYDVKMKEKGDIPEGYSVSREKKERFSLILESASTNQTSMYLCASRDGTGEHYEQYFGPGTRLTVT.

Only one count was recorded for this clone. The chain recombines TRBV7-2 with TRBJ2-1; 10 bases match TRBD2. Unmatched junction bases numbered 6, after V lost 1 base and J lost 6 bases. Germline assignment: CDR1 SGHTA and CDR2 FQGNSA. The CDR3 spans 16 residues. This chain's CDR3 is CASSLDPAGGLNEQFF. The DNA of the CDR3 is TGTGCCAGCAGCTTAGACCCAGCGGGAGGGCTCAATGAGCAGTTCTTC. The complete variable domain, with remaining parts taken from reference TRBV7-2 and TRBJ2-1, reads GAGVSQSPSNKVTEKGKDVELRCDPISGHTALYWYRQSLGQGLEFLIYFQGNSAPDKSGLPSDRFSAERTGGSVSTLTIQRTQQEDSAVYLCASSLDPAGGLNEQFFGPGTRLTVL.

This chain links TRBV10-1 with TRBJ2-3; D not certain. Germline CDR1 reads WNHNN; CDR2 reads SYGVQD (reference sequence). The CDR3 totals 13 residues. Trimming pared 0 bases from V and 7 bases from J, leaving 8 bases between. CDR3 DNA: TGCGCCAGCAGTGAGTCGTTGCGCAATACGCAGTATTTT. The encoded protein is CASSESLRNTQYF.

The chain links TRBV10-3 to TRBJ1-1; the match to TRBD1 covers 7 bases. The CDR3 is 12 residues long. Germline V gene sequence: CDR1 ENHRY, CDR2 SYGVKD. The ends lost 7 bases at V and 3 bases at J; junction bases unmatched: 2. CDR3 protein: CAIKGADTEAFF. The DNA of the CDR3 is TGTGCCATCAAGGGGGCCGACACTGAAGCTTTCTTT.

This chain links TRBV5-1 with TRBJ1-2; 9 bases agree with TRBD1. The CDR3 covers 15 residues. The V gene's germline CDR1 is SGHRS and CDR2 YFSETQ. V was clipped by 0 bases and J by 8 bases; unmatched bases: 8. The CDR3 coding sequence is TGCGCCAGCAGCTTGGACACCGGGACAGGGAGCGGCTACACCTTC. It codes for CASSLDTGTGSGYTF.

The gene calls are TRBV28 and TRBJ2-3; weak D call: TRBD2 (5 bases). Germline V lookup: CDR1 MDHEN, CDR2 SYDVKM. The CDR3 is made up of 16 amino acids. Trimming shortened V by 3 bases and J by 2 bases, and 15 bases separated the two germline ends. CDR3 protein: CASSFSGITNTDTQYF. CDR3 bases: TGTGCCAGCAGTTTCTCGGGGATTACTAACACAGATACGCAGTATTTT. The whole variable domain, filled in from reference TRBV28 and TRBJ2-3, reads DVKVTQSSRYLVKRTGEKVFLECVQDMDHENMFWYRQDPGLGLRLIYFSYDVKMKEKGDIPEGYSVSREKKERFSLILESASTNQTSMYLCASSFSGITNTDTQYFGPGTRLTVL.

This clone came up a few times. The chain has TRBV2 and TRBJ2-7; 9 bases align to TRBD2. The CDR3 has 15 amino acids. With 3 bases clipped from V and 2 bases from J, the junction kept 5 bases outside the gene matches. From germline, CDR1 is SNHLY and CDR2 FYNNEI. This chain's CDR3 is CASSEAAGGPYEQYF. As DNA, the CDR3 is TGTGCCAGCAGTGAGGCAGCGGGAGGCCCCTACGAGCAGTACTTC.

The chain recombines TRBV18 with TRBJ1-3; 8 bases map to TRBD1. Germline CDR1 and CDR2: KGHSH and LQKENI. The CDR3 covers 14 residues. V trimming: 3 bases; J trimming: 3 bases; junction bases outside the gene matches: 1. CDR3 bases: TGTGCCAGCTCACCGGACAGGGATGGAAACACCATATATTTT. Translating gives CASSPDRDGNTIYF.

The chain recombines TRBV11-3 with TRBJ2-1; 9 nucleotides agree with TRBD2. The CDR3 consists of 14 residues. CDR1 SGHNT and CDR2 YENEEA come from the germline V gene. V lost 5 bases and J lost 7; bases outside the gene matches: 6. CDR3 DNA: TGTGCCAGCAGCGGGGCGGGGGGGAGGAATGAGCAGTTCTTC. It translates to CASSGAGGRNEQFF.

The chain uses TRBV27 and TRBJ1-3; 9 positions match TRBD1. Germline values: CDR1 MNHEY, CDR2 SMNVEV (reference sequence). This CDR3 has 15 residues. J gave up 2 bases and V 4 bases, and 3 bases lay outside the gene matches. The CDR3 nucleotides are TGTGCCAGCAGTTATGGGACAGGGCCTGGAAACACCATATATTTT. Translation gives CASSYGTGPGNTIYF.

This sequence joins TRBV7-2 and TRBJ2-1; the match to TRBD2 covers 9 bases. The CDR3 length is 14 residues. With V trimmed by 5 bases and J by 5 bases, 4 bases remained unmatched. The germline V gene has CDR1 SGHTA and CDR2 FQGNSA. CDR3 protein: CASSVSGRNNEQFF. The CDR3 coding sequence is TGTGCCAGCAGCGTGAGCGGGAGGAACAATGAGCAGTTCTTC.

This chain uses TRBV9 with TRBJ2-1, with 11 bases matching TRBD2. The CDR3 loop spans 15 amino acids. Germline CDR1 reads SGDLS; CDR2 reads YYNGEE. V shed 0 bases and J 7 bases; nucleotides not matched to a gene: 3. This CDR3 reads CASSVVASGRNEQFF. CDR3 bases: TGTGCCAGCAGCGTAGTAGCTAGCGGGAGGAATGAGCAGTTCTTC. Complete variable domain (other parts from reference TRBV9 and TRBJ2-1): DSGVTQTPKHLITATGQRVTLRCSPRSGDLSVYWYQQSLDQGLQFLIQYYNGEERAKGNILERFSAQQFPDLHSELNLSSLELGDSALYFCASSVVASGRNEQFFGPGTRLTVL.

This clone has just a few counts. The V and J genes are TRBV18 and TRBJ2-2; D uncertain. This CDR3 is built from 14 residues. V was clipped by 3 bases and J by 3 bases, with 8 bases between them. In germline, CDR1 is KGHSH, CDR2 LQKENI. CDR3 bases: TGTGCCAGCTCACCTCCCCGAGACACCGGGGAGCTGTTTTTT. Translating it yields CASSPPRDTGELFF.

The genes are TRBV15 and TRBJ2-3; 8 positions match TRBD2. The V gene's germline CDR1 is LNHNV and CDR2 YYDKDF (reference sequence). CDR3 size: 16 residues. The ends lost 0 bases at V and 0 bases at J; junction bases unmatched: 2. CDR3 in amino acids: CATSRDRGGSTDTQYF. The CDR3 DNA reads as TGTGCCACCAGCAGAGATCGCGGGGGGAGCACAGATACGCAGTATTTT.